These T cell receptor beta chains were read from a single sample in a study of blood T cell repertoires in COVID-19. TCRdb's table, derived via immunoSEQ multiplex PCR, lists solely in-frame clones and lacks some. The sample has around 300,000 clones, 90% to 95% seen once. Sequencing was performed on peripheral blood. These TCRs come from a young woman with COVID-19, enrolled during active disease. Both conserved end residues are part of each CDR3. The order of the fields is CDR3 DNA, CDR3 protein, D gene, J gene, V gene. A D gene is named only where the DNA matches it firmly.

CDR3 DNA: TGTGCCAGTAGTATACGACTAGCGGGAGGGAGGAGCTCCTACGAGCAGTACTTC
CDR3 protein: CASSIRLAGGRSSYEQYF
D gene: TRBD2
J gene: TRBJ2-7
V gene: TRBV19

CDR3 DNA: TGTGCCAGCAGTGAAATGGGACTAGCGGACTACGAGCAGTACTTC
CDR3 protein: CASSEMGLADYEQYF
D gene: TRBD2
J gene: TRBJ2-7
V gene: TRBV2

CDR3 DNA: TGTGCCAGCAGTTGGGATCCAGGGGGCGCGTCAGAAAAACTGTTTTTT
CDR3 protein: CASSWDPGGASEKLFF
D gene: TRBD1
J gene: TRBJ1-4
V gene: TRBV28

CDR3 DNA: TGTGCCAGCAGTCTCGGGGGGGAGCAGTACTTC
CDR3 protein: CASSLGGEQYF
D gene: TRBD2
J gene: TRBJ2-7
V gene: TRBV12-3/TRBV12-4

CDR3 DNA: TGTGCCATCAGTGAAAGAGGGGGAAGAACTAATGAAAAACTGTTTTTT
CDR3 protein: CAISERGGRTNEKLFF
D gene: .
J gene: TRBJ1-4
V gene: TRBV10-3

CDR3 DNA: TGTGCCAGCAGCTGGGACAGGAATTCACCCCTCCACTTT
CDR3 protein: CASSWDRNSPLHF
D gene: TRBD1
J gene: TRBJ1-6
V gene: TRBV7-9

CDR3 DNA: TGTGCCAGCCTACCGCAAGGGTGGACTAGCACAGATACGCAGTATTTT
CDR3 protein: CASLPQGWTSTDTQYF
D gene: .
J gene: TRBJ2-3
V gene: TRBV21-1

CDR3 DNA: TGTGCCAGCAGTTCCGACAGCTACGAGCAGTACTTC
CDR3 protein: CASSSDSYEQYF
D gene: .
J gene: TRBJ2-7
V gene: TRBV6-1

CDR3 DNA: TGTGCCAGCAGCCAAAAAGTCGGGACAGATTTAACCGGGGAGCTGTTTTTT
CDR3 protein: CASSQKVGTDLTGELFF
D gene: TRBD1
J gene: TRBJ2-2
V gene: TRBV14

CDR3 DNA: TGTGCCAGCAGCCCAGGCGGACAGGGGGCAAGAAGTTATGGCTACACCTTC
CDR3 protein: CASSPGGQGARSYGYTF
D gene: TRBD1
J gene: TRBJ1-2
V gene: TRBV7-2